Listed here are 21 T cell receptor beta chains from one sample, sequenced in a study of blood T cell repertoires in COVID-19. The assay was immunoSEQ multiplex PCR, and TCRdb's table has in-frame clones only and misses some. The profile covers 70,000 to 80,000 clones, with approximately 89% appearing a single time and about 6.1% taken by the ten largest. Material: peripheral blood. These receptors originate from a human donor in a cohort sampled during active COVID-19.

The chain carries TRBV19 and TRBJ1-2, with D possibly matching TRBD1 (6 bases). The CDR3 is 15 amino acids. V lost 5 bases and J 3 bases, leaving 16 bases between the germline ends. The germline V gene has CDR1 LNHDA and CDR2 SQIVND (reference sequence). The CDR3 reads CASSSWTEPYYGYTF. CDR3 bases: TGTGCCAGTAGTTCGTGGACAGAGCCCTACTATGGCTACACCTTC.

The chain couples TRBV3-1 (or the pseudogene TRBV3-2) to TRBJ2-7; tentatively, D is TRBD2 (6 bases). CDR1 LGHDT and CDR2 YNNKEL come from the germline V gene (reference sequence). The CDR3 loop spans 14 amino acids. Trimming removed 2 bases from V and 6 bases from J, with 14 bases in between. CDR3 loop: CASSQPTGGSEQYF. The CDR3 coding sequence is TGTGCCAGCAGCCAACCGACCGGGGGAAGCGAGCAGTACTTC.

This chain joins TRBV3-1 (or the pseudogene TRBV3-2) and TRBJ2-2, with 11 bases matching TRBD1. V lost 5 bases and J lost 6; bases outside the gene matches: 5. Germline CDR1 and CDR2: LGHDT and YNNKEL (reference sequence). The CDR3 has 15 residues. The CDR3 bases are TGTGCCAGCAGCTACGGGACAGGGGGGGCCGGGGAGCTGTTTTTT. Protein sequence: CASSYGTGGAGELFF.

The V and J genes are TRBV6-5 and TRBJ2-5, with D possibly matching TRBD1 (5 bases). The germline V and J ends were trimmed by 6 bases and 3 bases, with 14 bases remaining between them. The CDR3 is 14 residues long. The V gene's germline CDR1 is MNHEY and CDR2 SVGAGI. CDR3 bases: TGTGCCAGCAGACCGACAGATCGAGAAGAGACCCAGTACTTC. Its translation: CASRPTDREETQYF.

V and J are TRBV19 and TRBJ1-3; D gene ambiguous. From germline, CDR1 is LNHDA and CDR2 SQIVND (reference sequence). The CDR3 length is 17 residues. V was trimmed by 5 bases and J by 2 bases, leaving 19 bases between them. The CDR3 is CASSRTLLPGTGNTIYF. In DNA, the CDR3 is TGTGCCAGTAGTCGCACACTTCTGCCGGGAACTGGAAACACCATATATTTT.

The rearrangement joins TRBV2 to TRBJ2-2; possible D gene TRBD2, 5 bases. Trimming left V 4 bases short and J 0 bases short, with 12 bases between. Germline CDR1 and CDR2: SNHLY and FYNNEI. The CDR3 runs 16 residues. The CDR3 loop reads CASSAETTSNTGELFF. The CDR3 DNA follows: TGTGCCAGCAGTGCCGAGACTACCTCGAACACCGGGGAGCTGTTTTTT.

This chain links TRBV9 with TRBJ2-1, with 11 bases aligning to TRBD2. This CDR3 spans 16 amino acids. The junction had 7 bases not matched to a gene; V was cut back by 4 bases and J by 4 bases. CDR1 is SGDLS and CDR2 is YYNGEE in the germline V gene. CDR3 sequence reads: CASSPPLAGGYNEQFF. CDR3 coding DNA: TGTGCCAGCAGCCCCCCCCTAGCGGGGGGTTACAATGAGCAGTTCTTC.

The J gene is TRBJ1-2, the V gene TRBV6-2 or TRBV6-3; possibly TRBD1 for D (5 bases). Germline V gene lookup returns CDR1 MNHEY and CDR2 SVGEGT. This CDR3 is 13 amino acids long. V was cut by 2 bases and J by 8 bases, with 12 bases left in between. The CDR3 region is CASSYGAGRGYTF. For the CDR3, the DNA is TGTGCCAGCAGTTACGGGGCAGGGCGAGGCTACACCTTC.

The chain carries TRBV5-1 and TRBJ2-7, with 9 bases lining up with TRBD1. The junction had 6 bases not matched to a gene; V was cut back by 2 bases and J by 3 bases. The CDR3 contains 15 residues. Per the germline V gene, CDR1 is SGHRS and CDR2 is YFSETQ. This CDR3 reads CASSFLTGGNYEQYF. CDR3 DNA sequence: TGCGCCAGCAGCTTCTTGACAGGGGGTAACTACGAGCAGTACTTC. Looking up the rest from reference TRBV5-1 and TRBJ2-7 gives the full variable domain: KAGVTQTPRYLIKTRGQQVTLSCSPISGHRSVSWYQQTPGQGLQFLFEYFSETQRNKGNFPGRFSGRQFSNSRSEMNVSTLELGDSALYLCASSFLTGGNYEQYFGPGTRLTVT.

The rearrangement links TRBV19 to TRBJ2-5, with 7 bases that match TRBD2. CDR3 length equals 15 residues. V shed 6 bases and J 7 bases; nucleotides not matched to a gene: 14. Germline V gene lookup returns CDR1 LNHDA and CDR2 SQIVND (reference sequence). The CDR3 spells CASRGPGRELGTQYF. The CDR3 nucleotides read TGTGCCAGTAGGGGACCCGGGCGGGAGTTAGGGACCCAGTACTTC.

The V gene is TRBV3-1 (or the pseudogene TRBV3-2), the J gene TRBJ2-3; 8 nucleotides match TRBD2. V shed 2 bases and J 6 bases; nucleotides not matched to a gene: 7. In germline, CDR1 is LGHDT, CDR2 YNNKEL (reference sequence). The CDR3 totals 15 residues. The CDR3 reads CASSQPGAGADTQYF. For the CDR3, the DNA is TGTGCCAGCAGCCAACCTGGAGCGGGGGCCGATACGCAGTATTTT.

J is TRBJ2-5 and V is TRBV2; 7 bases match TRBD1. The germline V gene encodes CDR1 SNHLY and CDR2 FYNNEI. The CDR3 contains 15 residues. J was trimmed by 3 bases and V by 6 bases; bases with no gene match: 10. This chain's CDR3 is CASSSDRAGKETQYF. CDR3 coding DNA: TGTGCCAGCAGCTCCGACAGGGCAGGGAAAGAGACCCAGTACTTC.

This rearrangement joins TRBV10-3 to TRBJ2-3; 8 nucleotides align to TRBD1. Germline trimming cut 9 bases from V and 2 bases from J; bases unmatched to any gene: 16. The CDR3 extends over 17 amino acids. Germline V gene sequence: CDR1 ENHRY, CDR2 SYGVKD. The CDR3 nucleotides read TGTGCCATAAATCCCGGGACAGGAGGGGGCTACACAGATACGCAGTATTTT. Amino acid sequence: CAINPGTGGGYTDTQYF.

This sequence joins TRBV3-1 (or the pseudogene TRBV3-2) and TRBJ2-2; D unclear. The CDR3 is made up of 16 amino acids. Per the germline V gene, CDR1 is LGHDT and CDR2 is YNNKEL (reference sequence). V was trimmed by 3 bases and J by 2 bases, leaving 13 bases between them. CDR3 in amino acids: CASSQRRSYNTGELFF. The CDR3 DNA follows: TGTGCCAGCAGCCAGAGGCGGTCCTACAACACCGGGGAGCTGTTTTTT.

The V gene is TRBV7-8, the J gene TRBJ2-5; TRBD1 agrees at 7 bases. The CDR3 is 15 amino acids. The junction had 9 bases not matched to a gene; V was cut back by 3 bases and J by 5 bases. Germline V gene sequence: CDR1 SGHVS, CDR2 FQNEAQ. The chain's CDR3 is CASSFNRGVGETQYF. For the CDR3, the DNA is TGTGCCAGCAGCTTCAACAGGGGAGTTGGGGAGACCCAGTACTTC.

The chain recombines TRBV28 with TRBJ1-1; possible D gene TRBD1, 6 bases. Trimming pared 6 bases from V and 10 bases from J, leaving 18 bases between. CDR1 and CDR2 (germline): MDHEN, SYDVKM. The CDR3 sequence is 13 residues long. CDR3 residues: CASSPGGTGGAFF. The CDR3 bases are TGTGCCAGCAGCCCGGGGGGCACCGGGGGAGCTTTCTTT.

The chain recombines TRBV18 with TRBJ1-4; 7 nucleotides match TRBD1. With V trimmed by 3 bases and J by 4 bases, 2 bases remained unmatched. The CDR3 has 14 residues. The germline gives CDR1 KGHSH, CDR2 LQKENI. The CDR3 here is CASSPGQINEKLFF. CDR3 DNA: TGTGCCAGCTCACCGGGACAGATTAATGAAAAACTGTTTTTT.

The CDR3 here is CASSLSSRDEQYF. The CDR3 DNA follows: TGTGCCAGCAGTTTATCGAGCAGGGACGAGCAGTACTTC. The chain links TRBV27 to TRBJ2-7; weak D call: TRBD1 (5 bases). V lost 0 bases and J lost 5, with 8 bases in between. Germline-derived CDR1 and CDR2 are MNHEY and SMNVEV (reference sequence). This CDR3 comprises 13 residues.

The chain couples TRBV7-2 to TRBJ1-4; 9 nucleotides line up with TRBD1. The CDR3 contains 16 residues. Germline CDR1 is SGHTA and CDR2 is FQGNSA. Trimming took 2 bases from V and 8 from J; bases not matched to a gene: 9. The CDR3 DNA is TGTGCCAGCAGCTTATTCATCGGGACAGGGTCCGAAAAACTGTTTTTT. Its translation is CASSLFIGTGSEKLFF.

This rearrangement joins TRBV6-6 to TRBJ2-5; 7 nucleotides line up with TRBD1. After removal of 5 bases from V and 1 base from J, the junction contained 10 bases not matched to a gene. The CDR3 extends over 16 amino acids. Germline V CDR1 and CDR2: MNHNY, SVGAGI (reference sequence). The CDR3 nucleotides read TGTGCCAGCAGTAAAGACCGGACAGGTTCCCAAGAGACCCAGTACTTC. Translating gives CASSKDRTGSQETQYF.

V usage is TRBV10-3 and J usage is TRBJ2-3; perhaps TRBD2 as D (5 bases). Germline loops: CDR1 ENHRY, CDR2 SYGVKD. Trimming left V 6 bases short and J 2 bases short, with 9 bases between. The CDR3 has 13 amino acids. CDR3 in DNA: TGTGCCATCAGGGACGGGGACACAGATACGCAGTATTTT. This encodes CAIRDGDTDTQYF.